This T cell receptor (beta chain) emerged from a study of shared clonotypes between healthy human individuals. In the study overall: CD8 memory received one plate per donor, CD8 naive two, CD4 memory three and CD4 naive three.

Points on this clone: The antigen is undetermined.

It was at deep level that the assay was run. In the study's own analysis: ImmunoSEQ output held junction-only sequences without quality scores, so filtering differed. The data were produced by immunoSEQ multiplex PCR, yet TCRdb's version contains in-frame clones alone and is incomplete. V and J calls and clone size follow that table, whereas D and trimming were derived from the DNA. The data hold millions of clones, with around nine tenths observed a single time. Study conclusions and caveats: Sharing across a few donors was seen in 4% to 6.5% of naive CD4 clonotypes.

Germline V gives CDR1 GTSNPN, CDR2 SVGIG (reference sequence). The CDR3 consists of 11 residues. The V and J ends lost 5 bases and 10 bases respectively, with 9 bases between them. This TCR was sampled from a man in his late teens or twenties in good health. Sequencing was performed on naive CD4+ T cells sorted from blood. Described subset: CD45RA+ positively selected. The chain links TRBV30 to TRBJ1-6; D ambiguous. CDR3 loop: CAWGPNSPLHF. CDR3 in DNA: TGTGCCTGGGGACCCAACTCACCCCTCCACTTT.